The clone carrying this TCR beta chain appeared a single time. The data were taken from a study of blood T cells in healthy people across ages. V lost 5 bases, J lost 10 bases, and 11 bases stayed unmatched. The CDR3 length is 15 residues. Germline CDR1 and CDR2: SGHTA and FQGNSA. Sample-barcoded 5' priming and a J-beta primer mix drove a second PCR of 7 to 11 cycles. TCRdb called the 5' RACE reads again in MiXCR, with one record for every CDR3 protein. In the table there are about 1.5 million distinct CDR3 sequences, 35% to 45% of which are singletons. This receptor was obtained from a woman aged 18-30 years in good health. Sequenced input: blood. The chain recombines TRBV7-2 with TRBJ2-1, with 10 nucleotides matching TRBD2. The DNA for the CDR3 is TGTGCCAGCAGCACGCGGCTAGCGGGAGCGTCCGAGCAGTTCTTC. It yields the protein CASSTRLAGASEQFF. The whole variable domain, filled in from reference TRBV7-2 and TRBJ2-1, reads GAGVSQSPSNKVTEKGKDVELRCDPISGHTALYWYRQSLGQGLEFLIYFQGNSAPDKSGLPSDRFSAERTGGSVSTLTIQRTQQEDSAVYLCASSTRLAGASEQFFGPGTRLTVL.